Listed below are T cell receptor beta chains from one sample, sequenced in a study of T cell repertoires in cytomegalovirus infection. TCRdb analysed the reads with MiXCR anew, one entry per CDR3 protein. The table includes some 30,000 distinct CDR3 sequences, about 20% detected once. Antigen specificity for these receptors is unknown. Here the sequenced sample was CD8+ T cells from cultured PBMCs, taken from culture after CMV antigen stimulation. The receptors derive from a human donor in good health (CMV status not recorded). Some clones in this sample may be carry-over from other donors' samples. Both conserved end residues are part of each CDR3. A D gene is named only where the DNA matches it firmly. Clone size is given for some rows only: seen once, a few or many times, or a class if the clone is expanded.

>TRBJ2-7|few|-|TRBV7-9
TGTGCCAGCAGTACAGGGTACGAGCAGTACTTC
CASSTGYEQYF
>TRBJ1-1|-|-|TRBV7-2
TGTGCCAGCAGCTTGAAGGGGTTGCCTCCCACTGAAGCTTTCTTT
CASSLKGLPPTEAFF
>TRBJ1-3|many|TRBD1|TRBV4-1
TGCGCCAGCAGCCAAGCCAGACAGGGGGTCCCTGGAAACACCATATATTTT
CASSQARQGVPGNTIYF
>TRBJ2-1|-|TRBD2|TRBV7-9
TGTGCCAGCAGCTTCGTGCGGGGGGGCTTCCCAACAGAATACTACAATGAGCAGTTCTTC
CASSFVRGGFPTEYYNEQFF
>TRBJ2-7|-|-|TRBV27
TGTGCCAGCAGTTTAGGAGTCTCCTCCTACGAGCAGTACTTC
CASSLGVSSYEQYF
>TRBJ2-4|few|-|TRBV4-3
TGCGCCAGCAGCTCAGGGACGGAGAAAAACATTCAGTACTTC
CASSSGTEKNIQYF
>TRBJ2-3|-|-|TRBV7-6
TGTGCCAGCACCCCCCGTCAGACCACAGATACGCAGTATTTT
CASTPRQTTDTQYF
>TRBJ1-2|-|TRBD1|TRBV27
TGTGCCAGCAGTTTACAGGGGGCTTCGGGGATGCGTGGCTACACCTTC
CASSLQGASGMRGYTF
>TRBJ1-5|-|TRBD1|TRBV7-9
TGTGCCAGCAGCCCCCCCGGGACAGGCTTTCAGCCCCAGCATTTT
CASSPPGTGFQPQHF
>TRBJ1-1|-|TRBD1|TRBV14
TGTGCCAGCAGCCACCGGGGACAGAGGAACACTGAAGCTTTCTTT
CASSHRGQRNTEAFF
>TRBJ2-3|-|TRBD2|TRBV7-8
TGTGCCAGCAGCCGGCGGGGCGGGGGAATAGATACGCAGTATTTT
CASSRRGGGIDTQYF
>TRBJ1-4|-|-|TRBV15
TGTGCCACCAGCACGGGCACCGGTGGGACACCAAATGAAAAACTGTTTTTT
CATSTGTGGTPNEKLFF
>TRBJ1-2|few|-|TRBV19
TGTGCCACCTCTTCGAGGTCCGACTATGGCTACACCTTC
CATSSRSDYGYTF
>TRBJ1-3|-|-|TRBV11-3
TGTGCCAGCAGCTATCCGGGATACTCTGGAAACACCATATATTTT
CASSYPGYSGNTIYF
>TRBJ1-1|few|TRBD1|TRBV24-1
TGTGCCACCAGTGATCCCCGGACAGCCAGGGGGGCTTTCTTT
CATSDPRTARGAFF
>TRBJ2-7|few|TRBD1|TRBV7-6
TGTGCCAGCAGCTTAGGGACAGGGTTCGACTACGAGCAGTACTTC
CASSLGTGFDYEQYF
>TRBJ2-7|few|-|TRBV7-6
TGTGCCAGCAGCCCTGAACCGGGACCAAACTACGAGCAGTACTTC
CASSPEPGPNYEQYF
>TRBJ2-3|-|TRBD2|TRBV7-9
TGTGCCAGCAGCCAACCGCTCGGGACTAATCCTTCAGATACGCAGTATTTT
CASSQPLGTNPSDTQYF
>TRBJ1-5|-|TRBD1|TRBV12-3/TRBV12-4
TGTGCCAGCAGGTGGGACAGCTATAGCAATCAGCCCCAGCATTTT
CASRWDSYSNQPQHF
>TRBJ1-4|few|-|TRBV7-2
TGTGCCAGCAGCTTAAGGGAAAAACTGTTTTTT
CASSLREKLFF